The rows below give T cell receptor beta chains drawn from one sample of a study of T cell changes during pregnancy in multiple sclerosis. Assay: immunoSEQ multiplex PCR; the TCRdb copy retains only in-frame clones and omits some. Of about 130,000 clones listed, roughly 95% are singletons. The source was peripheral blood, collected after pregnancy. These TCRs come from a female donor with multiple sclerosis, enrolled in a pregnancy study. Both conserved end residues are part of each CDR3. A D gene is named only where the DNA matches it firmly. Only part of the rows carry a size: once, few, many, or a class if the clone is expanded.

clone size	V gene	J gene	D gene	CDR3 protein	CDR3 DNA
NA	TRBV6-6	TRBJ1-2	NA	CASSYSGDFAFSYTF	TGTGCCAGCAGTTACTCTGGAGACTTCGCATTCAGCTACACCTTC
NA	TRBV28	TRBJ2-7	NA	CASSFPGSTYEQYF	TGTGCCAGCAGTTTCCCCGGGAGTACCTACGAGCAGTACTTC
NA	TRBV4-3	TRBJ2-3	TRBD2	CASSQVLAGLDTQYF	TGCGCCAGCAGCCAAGTCCTAGCGGGATTAGATACGCAGTATTTT
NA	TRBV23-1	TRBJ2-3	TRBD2	CASNQLAEGLTDTQYF	TGCGCCAGCAATCAACTAGCGGAGGGCCTCACAGATACGCAGTATTTT
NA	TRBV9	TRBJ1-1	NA	CASSVSGGGVTEAFF	TGTGCCAGCAGCGTATCGGGGGGGGGAGTCACTGAAGCTTTCTTT
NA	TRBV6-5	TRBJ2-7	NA	CASSPRTSYEQYF	TGTGCCAGCAGCCCCCGGACATCCTACGAGCAGTACTTC
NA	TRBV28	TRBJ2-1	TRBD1	CASSLGTGKPSEQFF	TGTGCCAGCAGCTTAGGGACAGGGAAACCTAGTGAGCAGTTCTTC
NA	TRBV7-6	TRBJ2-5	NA	CASRAGGETQYF	TGTGCCAGCAGGGCAGGGGGGGAGACCCAGTACTTC
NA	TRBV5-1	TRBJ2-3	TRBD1	CASSPEDRGLTDTQYF	TGCGCCAGCAGCCCCGAAGACAGGGGTCTCACAGATACGCAGTATTTT
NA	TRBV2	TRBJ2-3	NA	CASSESGVSTDTQYF	TGTGCCAGCAGTGAATCAGGGGTATCCACAGATACGCAGTATTTT
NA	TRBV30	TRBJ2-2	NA	CAWMEAAGELFF	TGTGCCTGGATGGAGGCGGCCGGGGAGCTGTTTTTT
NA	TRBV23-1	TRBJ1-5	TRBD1	CASILGQGGQPQHF	TGCGCCAGCATACTAGGACAGGGGGGTCAGCCCCAGCATTTT
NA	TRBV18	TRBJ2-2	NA	CASSLSGDSTGELFF	TGTGCCAGCTCACTATCGGGGGATTCGACCGGGGAGCTGTTTTTT
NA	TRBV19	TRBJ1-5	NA	CASSISGTPQPQHF	TGTGCCAGTAGTATTTCAGGGACTCCTCAGCCCCAGCATTTT
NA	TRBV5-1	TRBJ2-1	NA	CASRPVPSHNEQFF	TGCGCCAGCAGACCCGTCCCTAGTCACAATGAGCAGTTCTTC
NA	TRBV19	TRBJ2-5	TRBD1	CASSIGQGATQYF	TGTGCCAGTAGTATCGGACAGGGCGCCACCCAGTACTTC
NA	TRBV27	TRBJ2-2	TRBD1	CASSSTTGEKTGELFF	TGTGCCAGCAGTTCTACGACAGGGGAGAAGACCGGGGAGCTGTTTTTT
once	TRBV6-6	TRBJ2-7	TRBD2	CASSYSLAGGPYEQYF	TGTGCCAGCAGTTACTCATTAGCGGGAGGCCCCTACGAGCAGTACTTC
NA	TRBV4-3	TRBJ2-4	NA	CASSQDPGGRGNIQYF	TGCGCCAGCAGCCAAGATCCCGGCGGTCGGGGGAACATTCAGTACTTC
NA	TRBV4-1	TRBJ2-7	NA	CASSQDFISYEQYF	TGCGCCAGCAGCCAAGATTTTATCTCCTACGAGCAGTACTTC
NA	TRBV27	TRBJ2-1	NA	CASSLYPRGNEQFF	TGTGCCAGCAGTTTATATCCTAGGGGGAATGAGCAGTTCTTC
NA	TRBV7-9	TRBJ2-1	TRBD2	CASSSWASGPYNEQFF	TGTGCCAGCAGCTCGTGGGCTAGCGGACCCTACAATGAGCAGTTCTTC
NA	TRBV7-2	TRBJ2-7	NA	CASSLGASYYEQYF	TGTGCCAGCAGCTTAGGGGCGAGTTACTACGAGCAGTACTTC
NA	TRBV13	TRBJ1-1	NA	CASSSLVGAEAFF	TGTGCCAGCAGCTCCCTAGTCGGCGCTGAAGCTTTCTTT
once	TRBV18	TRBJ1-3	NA	CASSPLDTNSGNTIYF	TGTGCCAGCTCACCGCTCGACACGAACTCTGGAAACACCATATATTTT
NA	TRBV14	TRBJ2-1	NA	CASSPGNRVYNEQFF	TGTGCCAGCAGCCCCGGGAACAGGGTCTACAATGAGCAGTTCTTC
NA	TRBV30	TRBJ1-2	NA	CAWSDKGVSVYGYTF	TGTGCCTGGAGCGATAAGGGGGTGTCGGTTTATGGCTACACCTTC
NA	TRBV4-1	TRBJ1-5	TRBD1	CASSQIGTGESQPQHF	TGCGCCAGCAGCCAGATCGGGACAGGGGAGAGTCAGCCCCAGCATTTT
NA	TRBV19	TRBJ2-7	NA	CASSISRDFEQYF	TGTGCCAGTAGTATTAGCAGGGACTTCGAGCAGTACTTC